What follows describes a single T cell receptor beta chain. Seattle's cohort entered during active infection and was followed longitudinally. The sample is drawn from a study of blood T cell repertoires in COVID-19. Study-level background: The samples span acute and convalescent COVID-19 from the United States, Italy and Spain.

The authors' processing: From reference gene primer amplification, estimates of nucleated cell counts were derived. The data were produced by immunoSEQ multiplex PCR, yet TCRdb's version contains in-frame clones alone and is incomplete. The DNA was the basis for D and trimming; V, J and clone size are from that table. This table holds around 230,000 clones, over 75% found once. Germline trimming cut 5 bases from V and 4 bases from J; bases unmatched to any gene: 5. The germline V gene has CDR1 SGHTA and CDR2 FQGNSA. The CDR3 length is 15 residues. The TCR sequence derives from a man aged 50 to 60 with COVID-19, enrolled during active disease. Sequencing was done on a sample of peripheral blood. The genes are TRBV7-2 and TRBJ2-3; 11 bases agree with TRBD2. In nucleotides, the CDR3 is TGTGCCAGCAGCGTCATACTAGCGGGGGCAGATACGCAGTATTTT. Translating gives CASSVILAGADTQYF.